These T cell receptor beta chains were read from a single sample in a study of blood T cell repertoires in COVID-19. Data came from immunoSEQ multiplex PCR; TCRdb stores just in-frame clones and leaves some out. This table has about 14,000 clones, roughly four fifths appearing once. The sequenced material came from peripheral blood. The receptors shown here come from a boy aged 2 to 10 with active or convalescent COVID-19. CDR3s include the opening cysteine and the closing phenylalanine or tryptophan. Fields, in order: V gene, D gene, clone size, J gene, CDR3 protein, CDR3 DNA. D genes are given only for firm matches. Not every row has a clone size; where given, it reads once, few, many or a size class.

TRBV19	TRBD1	-	TRBJ2-1	CASTTGFSYNEQFF	TGTGCCAGCACGACAGGGTTCTCCTACAATGAGCAGTTCTTC
TRBV2	TRBD1	-	TRBJ1-2	CASTGTAPYGYTF	TGTGCCAGCACCGGGACAGCACCCTATGGCTACACCTTC
TRBV20-1	TRBD1	-	TRBJ1-2	CSASRETGMSNYGYTF	TGCAGTGCTAGTCGCGAGACAGGGATGTCGAACTATGGCTACACCTTC
TRBV5-1	TRBD1	-	TRBJ1-4	CASSAGTDEKLFF	TGCGCCAGCAGCGCCGGGACAGATGAAAAACTGTTTTTT
TRBV30	TRBD2	-	TRBJ2-1	CAWSVGTSGRDEQFF	TGTGCCTGGAGTGTGGGGACTAGCGGGCGCGATGAGCAGTTCTTC
TRBV7-8	-	few	TRBJ1-2	CASSNLENYGYTF	TGTGCCAGCAGCAACTTGGAGAACTATGGCTACACCTTC
TRBV7-3	TRBD2	-	TRBJ2-1	CASSPRALAGGYNEQFF	TGTGCCAGCAGCCCCCGTGCCCTAGCGGGGGGGTACAATGAGCAGTTCTTC
TRBV7-2	-	-	TRBJ1-3	CASSLVLFPKRNTIYF	TGTGCCAGCAGCCTAGTCCTTTTCCCCAAACGGAACACCATATATTTT
TRBV6-5	-	-	TRBJ2-7	CASVGGPRNEQYF	TGTGCCAGCGTTGGCGGGCCCCGGAACGAGCAGTACTTC
TRBV28	-	-	TRBJ1-5	CASRIRVQPQHF	TGTGCCAGCAGAATCCGGGTTCAGCCCCAGCATTTT